This T cell receptor beta chain was recorded in a study of blood T cells in healthy people across ages. A second about 6 to 12 cycle PCR used barcoded and J-beta primers. The template-switch adaptor, which had 12 random nucleotides, put a tag on each cDNA molecule. Via MiXCR, TCRdb re-called the 5' RACE reads, giving one row per CDR3 protein. The data contain 1.5 million to 2 million distinct CDR3 sequences, 28% of them singletons. This clonotype has only a few counts. The TCR comes from a woman aged 25 to 39 in good health. What was sequenced was blood.

The CDR3 sequence is CASSPPTHYEQYF. CDR3 coding DNA: TGTGCCAGCTCACCACCTACACACTACGAGCAGTACTTC. The J gene is TRBJ2-7, the V gene TRBV18; D not certain. Looked up from germline, CDR1 is KGHSH and CDR2 is LQKENI. The CDR3 has 13 amino acids. The germline V and J ends were trimmed by 0 bases and 3 bases, with 6 bases remaining between them.